A selection of T cell receptor beta chains follows, all from one sample in a study of post-analysis software for immune sequencing data. TCRdb re-called the PCR reads with MiXCR, one entry per CDR3 protein. Among roughly 870,000 distinct CDR3 sequences listed, 53% were seen once. The specimen sequenced was blood. These receptors all stem from a girl aged 5 to 17 with multiple sclerosis. Both conserved end residues are part of each CDR3.

cdr3_length v_call cdr3_aa
13 TRBV5-1 CASSLMTRDEQFF
15 TRBV20-1 CSAGGGRGDNNEQFF
16 TRBV20-1 CSARDQRLPSTDTQYF
14 TRBV11-2 CASSLLGLSYEQYF
14 TRBV3-1 CASSHPGQGTKQYF
13 TRBV7-6 CASSAGAGVTQYF
12 TRBV14 CASSSGLETQYF
16 TRBV2 CASSEAMGEPTYEQYF
15 TRBV7-2 CASSPQGQGTYGYTF
13 TRBV7-2 CASSLALPSEQFF
14 TRBV20-1 CSAQGLAGYNEQFF
19 TRBV5-1 CASSPGLAGRGLSTDTQYF
10 TRBV29-1 CSALGNEQYF
12 TRBV10-3 CATATGSYGYTF
13 TRBV20-1 CSARVGASYEQYF
16 TRBV24-1 CATSDPIRGSTDTQYF
14 TRBV9 CASSVAWDSSTQYF
13 TRBV27 CASSLMGAETQYF
15 TRBV20-1 CSARDPGQGAHEQYF
16 TRBV29-1 CSVRSNIGQLVDGYTF
13 TRBV10-3 CAISGLRANEQYF
14 TRBV6-1 CASRPGLVSYEQYF
15 TRBV5-5 CASSDPGQKLYGYTF
16 TRBV7-9 CASSPWVQGTAETQYF
19 TRBV4-2 CASSHALDPRRRITDTQYF
15 TRBV7-3 CASSEGPGSKNIQYF
17 TRBV5-1 CASRELAATGSYNEQFF
13 TRBV20-1 CSAHRTGGETQYF
17 TRBV11-3 CASSPDKGPTGANVLTF
15 TRBV9 CASSVAGGGQGTQYF
15 TRBV5-1 CASNPGGTRNSPLHF
14 TRBV29-1 CSAPPDNPVEGYTF
17 TRBV7-6 CASSPEAGFGFYNEQFF
15 TRBV4-1 CASSQLAGHTDTQYF
15 TRBV7-9 CASSLLDRSTDTQYF
17 TRBV20-1 CSALRFRRTSGTDTQYF
15 TRBV5-1 CASSLAGTGLDTQYF
15 TRBV20-1 CSARLKGARDQPQHF
14 TRBV5-1 CASSWDRGYYEQYF
13 TRBV20-1 CSVAGTVSYEQYF
16 TRBV29-1 CSVVNLLATDSYEQYF
15 TRBV20-1 CSARDPGKSSYEQYF
16 TRBV7-2 CASSLAGQGVDNEQFF
11 TRBV10-3 CAISGTGAQYF
16 TRBV27 CASSSADRAPWSPLHF
12 TRBV13 CASRGSEGEQYF
13 TRBV27 CASRSRTSGEQYF
14 TRBV14 CASSQDVVDVTQYF
13 TRBV29-1 CSVTSGLGLEAFF
15 TRBV2 CASRVSGTGEDGYTF
14 TRBV24-1 CATSEIEASEKLFF
14 TRBV5-1 CASSLRQISYEQYF
11 TRBV20-1 CSSGQGAEQYF
12 TRBV29-1 CSVGDGNSPLHF
13 TRBV29-1 CSVTGRVNEKLFF
12 TRBV7-6 CASSPFSDTQYF
16 TRBV28 CASSSSLAGGGETQYF
22 TRBV5-1 CASSPYFSVGLAGGDLDETQYF
17 TRBV7-2 CASSLANGGREDHEQYF
15 TRBV6-6 CASRSPGTGGYEQYF